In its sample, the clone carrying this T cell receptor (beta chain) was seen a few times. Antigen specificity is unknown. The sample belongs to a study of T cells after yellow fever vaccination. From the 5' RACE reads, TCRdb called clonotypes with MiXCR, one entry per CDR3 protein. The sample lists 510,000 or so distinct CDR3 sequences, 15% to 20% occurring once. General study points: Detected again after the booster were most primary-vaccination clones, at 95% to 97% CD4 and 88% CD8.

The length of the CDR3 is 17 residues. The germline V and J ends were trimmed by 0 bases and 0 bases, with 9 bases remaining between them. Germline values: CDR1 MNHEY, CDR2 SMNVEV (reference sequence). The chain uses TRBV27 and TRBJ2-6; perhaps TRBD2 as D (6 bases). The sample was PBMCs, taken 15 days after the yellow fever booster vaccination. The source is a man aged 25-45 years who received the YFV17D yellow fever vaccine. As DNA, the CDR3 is TGTGCCAGCAGTTTATCAAGGAGGGGCTCTGGGGCCAACGTCCTGACTTTC. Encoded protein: CASSLSRRGSGANVLTF.